The source of this T cell receptor (beta chain) is a study of T-cell memory formation after mild COVID-19. The authors produced TCR alpha and TCR beta cDNA libraries with sample barcodes and UMIs by 5'RACE using constant-segment primers. TCRdb reprocessed the 5' RACE reads with MiXCR, giving one entry per CDR3 protein. The repertoire includes under 250,000 distinct CDR3 sequences, 15% to 19% of them detected once, and less than 2.5% sits in the top ten. Germline V CDR1 and CDR2: SEHNR, FQNEAQ (reference sequence). J lost 6 bases, V lost 1 base, and 4 bases had no gene match. The CDR3 is made up of 14 amino acids. This clonotype was seen more than once but under ten times. Its antigen is currently unknown. The study, taken as a whole, reports: Among contracting clones, CD4+ were mainly CM/EM and CD8+ enriched in EMRA.

The genes are TRBV7-9 and TRBJ2-5, with TRBD1 matching over 8 bases. The receptor was isolated from an adult woman who had mild COVID-19 (a few samples of this study predate the infection). Cell type and time point are not known. The sample was PBMCs or a T cell subset sorted from them (not recorded which). DNA of the CDR3: TGTGCCAGCAGCTTAGAAACAGGGGGGCAGACCCAGTACTTC. Translating it yields CASSLETGGQTQYF.